Listed here are 20 T cell receptor beta chains from one sample, sequenced in a study of shared clonotypes between healthy human individuals. The method was immunoSEQ multiplex PCR; TCRdb's version includes in-frame clones alone and lacks a portion of them. The table includes fewer than 2.5 million clones, roughly 93% detected once. Material: naive CD4+ T cells from PBMCs. Subset described: CD45RA+ positively selected. The receptors here all came from a man younger than 30 in good health. Some clones in this sample may be carry-over from other donors' samples.

The genes are TRBV14 and TRBJ1-3; no clear D gene. Germline V gene sequence: CDR1 SGHDN, CDR2 FVKESK. V was cut by 4 bases and J by 3 bases, with 13 bases left in between. The CDR3 spans 15 residues. The CDR3 here is CASSPLVGRGNTIYF. In nucleotides, the CDR3 is TGTGCCAGCAGCCCTCTTGTGGGCCGTGGAAACACCATATATTTT.

This chain uses TRBV6-5 with TRBJ2-1; possibly TRBD2 for D (6 bases). The CDR3 contains 15 residues. The germline V gene has CDR1 MNHEY and CDR2 SVGAGI. Deletions cut 7 bases from V and 1 base from J, with 14 bases between. The DNA for the CDR3 is TGTGCCAGCATGAGTAGGGAGGAATCCTACAATGAGCAGTTCTTC. Protein product: CASMSREESYNEQFF.

The chain links TRBV18 to TRBJ2-1; 10 bases are shared with TRBD1. The junction had 3 bases not matched to a gene; V was cut back by 5 bases and J by 2 bases. This CDR3 is 15 amino acids long. Germline-derived CDR1 and CDR2 are KGHSH and LQKENI. Written as DNA, the CDR3 is TGTGCCAGCTCATATGGGACAGGGGCCTACAATGAGCAGTTCTTC. It specifies CASSYGTGAYNEQFF.

V gene TRBV27 combines with J gene TRBJ2-2; 8 bases line up with TRBD1. Germline values: CDR1 MNHEY, CDR2 SMNVEV (reference sequence). The CDR3 sequence is 14 residues long. After removal of 8 bases from V and 5 bases from J, the junction contained 7 bases not matched to a gene. In DNA form, the CDR3 reads TGTGCCAGCTCCCGGACAGGGAGGACCGGGGAGCTGTTTTTT. It specifies CASSRTGRTGELFF.

The chain carries TRBV5-8 and TRBJ2-1; TRBD2 matches 13 bases. With V trimmed by 4 bases and J by 10 bases, 8 bases remained unmatched. The CDR3 has 15 residues. Germline V gene data show CDR1 as SGHTS and CDR2 as YDEGEE. CDR3 DNA sequence: TGTGCCAGCAGCCCGAGGACTAGCGGGAGCCCGGAGCAGTTCTTC. Its translation: CASSPRTSGSPEQFF.

This sequence joins TRBV5-1 and TRBJ1-6, with 9 bases matching TRBD1. This CDR3 is built from 15 residues. The V and J ends lost 3 bases and 4 bases, in that order; junction bases with no gene match: 2. Per the germline V gene, CDR1 is SGHRS and CDR2 is YFSETQ. The CDR3 region is CASSSGTGYNSPLHF. The CDR3 bases are TGCGCCAGCAGCTCCGGGACAGGGTATAATTCACCCCTCCACTTT.

The chain uses TRBV19 and TRBJ1-5; D gene ambiguous. Germline V gene data show CDR1 as LNHDA and CDR2 as SQIVND (reference sequence). V was clipped by 3 bases and J by 0 bases, with 6 bases between them. This CDR3 spans 14 amino acids. CDR3 sequence: CASSIQVSNQPQHF. CDR3 nucleotide sequence: TGTGCCAGTAGTATTCAGGTTAGCAATCAGCCCCAGCATTTT.

The chain uses TRBV11-2 and TRBJ2-7; 9 nucleotides match TRBD2. The CDR3 runs to 14 residues. Trimming cost V 5 bases and J 3 bases; bases outside gene matches: 5. Germline loops: CDR1 SGHAT, CDR2 FQNNGV. CDR3 nucleotide sequence: TGTGCCAGCAGCCCAAGCGGGGGGAACTACGAGCAGTACTTC. Its translation: CASSPSGGNYEQYF.

As to this clone: Other DNA variants within this sample encode the same CDR3. The chain recombines TRBV5-1 with TRBJ2-1, with D hard to call. The germline V gene encodes CDR1 SGHRS and CDR2 YFSETQ. V lost 2 bases and J lost 2, with 11 bases in between. The CDR3 is 15 amino acids. The CDR3 here is CASSFRGPPYNEQFF. In nucleotides, the CDR3 is TGCGCCAGCAGCTTTCGCGGCCCTCCCTACAATGAGCAGTTCTTC.

V is TRBV7-2 and J is TRBJ1-2; the D is unclear. Per the germline V gene, CDR1 is SGHTA and CDR2 is FQGNSA. The CDR3 loop spans 15 amino acids. Trimming cost V 1 base and J 2 bases, with 11 bases left between them. The CDR3 region is CASSLGRQRNYGYTF. DNA for the CDR3: TGTGCCAGCAGCTTAGGCCGTCAGAGGAACTATGGCTACACCTTC. The full variable domain, completed using reference TRBV7-2 and TRBJ1-2, is GAGVSQSPSNKVTEKGKDVELRCDPISGHTALYWYRQSLGQGLEFLIYFQGNSAPDKSGLPSDRFSAERTGGSVSTLTIQRTQQEDSAVYLCASSLGRQRNYGYTFGSGTRLTVV.

The genes are TRBV4-3 and TRBJ1-5; D is unclear. This CDR3 contains 15 residues. CDR1 and CDR2 from the germline V gene are LGHNA and YSLEER. Trimming removed 0 bases from V and 7 bases from J, with 13 bases in between. The CDR3 region is CASSQETRVGQPQHF. In DNA, the CDR3 is TGCGCCAGCAGCCAAGAGACGAGGGTCGGGCAGCCCCAGCATTTT.

The gene calls are TRBV9 and TRBJ2-7; 10 bases are a match to TRBD1. This CDR3 has 16 residues. Germline V gives CDR1 SGDLS, CDR2 YYNGEE. Trimming at V came to 10 bases and at J to 1 base, leaving 14 bases not matched to a gene. The CDR3 DNA reads as TGTGCCGGGGACCGGGACAGGGGAGGGTGGTCCTACGAGCAGTACTTC. As protein: CAGDRDRGGWSYEQYF.

V and J are TRBV6-1 and TRBJ2-2, with D unresolved. This CDR3 region has 14 residues. Germline V gene lookup returns CDR1 MNHNS and CDR2 SASEGT. Between the trimmed V and J ends, which lost 1 base and 5 bases, there was a span of 8 bases. The CDR3, as DNA: TGTGCCAGCAGTGAAGGATCGGCGACCGGGGAGCTGTTTTTT. Translation: CASSEGSATGELFF.

The rearrangement joins TRBV5-1 to TRBJ2-2; the D is unclear. Trimming stripped 4 bases from V and 7 bases from J, with 8 bases between. CDR1 is SGHRS and CDR2 is YFSETQ in the germline V gene. The CDR3 extends over 12 amino acids. CDR3 coding DNA: TGCGCCAGCAGCCTCAACCGCGGGGAGCTGTTTTTT. This codes for CASSLNRGELFF.

The V and J genes are TRBV5-1 and TRBJ1-3; maybe TRBD1 (5 bases). The ends were cut back, 4 bases at V and 0 bases at J, with 26 bases in the middle. Per germline, CDR1 SGHRS and CDR2 YFSETQ. This CDR3 is 20 amino acids long. Here the CDR3 reads CASSAGTTPISTFSGNTIYF. The CDR3 coding sequence is TGCGCCAGCAGCGCCGGGACGACCCCCATCAGTACCTTCTCTGGAAACACCATATATTTT.

V gene TRBV18 combines with J gene TRBJ2-7; D uncertain. The CDR3 contains 13 residues. Germline CDR1 reads KGHSH; CDR2 reads LQKENI. The ends were cut back, 3 bases at V and 7 bases at J, with 13 bases in the middle. The CDR3 loop is CASSPGQDIEQYF. The CDR3 DNA follows: TGTGCCAGCTCACCGGGTCAGGATATAGAGCAGTACTTC.

The chain links TRBV5-1 to TRBJ2-1; D possibly corresponds to TRBD2 (5 bases). The CDR3 consists of 14 residues. Trimming removed 4 bases at V and 2 bases at J, with 10 bases between. Germline CDR1 SGHRS, CDR2 YFSETQ. The CDR3 loop is CASSQPGAYNEQFF. CDR3 in DNA: TGCGCCAGCAGCCAACCCGGGGCCTACAATGAGCAGTTCTTC.

A single count supports this clone. The V and J genes are TRBV11-3 and TRBJ2-7; TRBD1 is a possible D gene (5 bases). This CDR3 contains 15 residues. Trimming took off 1 base at V and 1 base at J, with 11 bases between the two ends. The germline V gene has CDR1 SGHNT and CDR2 YENEEA. The CDR3 reads CASSLGQGRSYEQYF. As DNA, the CDR3 is TGTGCCAGCAGCTTAGGTCAGGGTCGGTCCTACGAGCAGTACTTC.

Worth noting for this clone: Other DNA variants within this sample encode the same CDR3. The chain links TRBV28 to TRBJ2-5; weak D call: TRBD1 (6 bases). Germline lookup yields CDR1 MDHEN and CDR2 SYDVKM. V shed 2 bases and J shed 3 bases, with 10 bases lying between them. The CDR3 sequence is 14 residues long. CDR3 sequence (DNA): TGTGCCAGCAGTTTAAGTGGGACAAAAGAGACCCAGTACTTC. Translated: CASSLSGTKETQYF.

The chain carries TRBV7-2 and TRBJ2-3; D remains unclear. Trimming stripped 5 bases from V and 0 bases from J, with 12 bases between. The germline V gene encodes CDR1 SGHTA and CDR2 FQGNSA. The CDR3 loop spans 15 amino acids. CDR3 residues: CASSPTRASTDTQYF. The CDR3 DNA follows: TGTGCCAGCAGCCCCACTCGTGCTAGCACAGATACGCAGTATTTT.